Included here is one T cell receptor beta chain sequence, with context. In its sample, this clonotype was seen a few times. The antigen it recognizes is unknown. Base qualities are not provided; no much larger clone lies one nucleotide away. This sample stems from a study of blood T cells in healthy people across ages (dated by TCRdb to between 2014 and 2017). As for the study more broadly: In model experiments, roughly one uniquely barcoded TCR beta cDNA molecule per two T cells was captured by template switching. Age-related changes in TCR beta repertoire diversity were measured in the study by deep sequencing normalized with unique cDNA molecular identifiers. Four age groups were formed from the donors: young (average approximately 15 years), middle-aged (more than 35), aged (62) and long-lived (about 80). To avoid experimental bias, donors of different ages were randomly spread across the sequencing lanes. For two donors (one aged 18 to 29 and one aged 80 or older), the study analyzed two additional independent replicas of 1 million unique cDNA reads from the same blood draw.

The CDR3, cysteine through phenylalanine, is 13 amino acids long. Just CDR3 DNA is preserved here, 39 bases in frame from base 1. From the germline V gene, CDR1 is KGHDR and CDR2 is SFDVKD. Trimming leaves V shorter by 3 bases and J shorter by 8 bases, with the junction holding 5 bases beyond the gene matches. The donors were roughly 40 Caucasian individuals from Russia, aged roughly 6 to 100 years, who were systemically healthy. Each donor gave approximately 10 milliliters of peripheral blood, collected into EDTA-treated Vacutainer tubes. Ficoll-Paque density-gradient centrifugation was used to isolate PBMCs, with at least 6.5 million obtained per sample. Total RNA, at least 5 micrograms per sample, was extracted from PBMCs with Trizol reagent. For every donor, flow cytometry on a PBMC aliquot measured the percentage of naive CD45RAhigh/CD27high T cells. Library method: 5' RACE. Sequencing relied on an Illumina HiSeq 2500. A second PCR of about 7 to 12 cycles was performed with a sample-barcoded 5' primer and a J-beta primer mix. Each TCR beta cDNA molecule received a unique molecular identifier from a template-switch 5' adaptor carrying 12 random nucleotides. At least 2.5 million CDR3-containing paired-end reads were obtained from each sample. First-strand cDNA synthesis was performed from all RNA using the Mint cDNA synthesis kit, with priming by a TRBC-specific oligonucleotide. Following uracil-DNA glycosylase treatment, all cDNA underwent a first 18-cycle PCR with the universal primers M1SS and BC2_uni_R. The source study handled its data this way. Normalization of each sample was performed by random selection of 1 million high-quality reads, each carrying a distinct molecular identifier. Instead of being binned into consensus sequences, reads with shared molecular identifiers were discarded. MiTCR, run with a Q25 quality threshold and the strictest error-elimination algorithm, handled CDR3 identification, clonotype clustering and error correction. A nonparametric unseen species model with Euler transformation was used to estimate a lower bound on total TCR beta diversity. TCRdb handled the public reads itself, with Q25 trimming in fastp and clone calling in MiXCR, and kept productive beta chains. CDR3 protein sequences are deduplicated, and each keeps its most common genes and DNA. TCRdb's processing, not the study's, gives the V and J calls here. This sample comprises about 630,000 distinct CDR3 sequences, around 20% of them detected only once. Of the sample, roughly 3.6% is held by the ten largest clones.

Study-level results and caveats: Bulk unsorted PBMC profiling prevented conclusive comparison of naive and antigen-experienced compartments. Estimates of total diversity based on one million sequenced T cells were regarded as lower bounds and as underestimates. Compared with the aged group, more naive CD4+ T cells, fewer expanded clones and increased TCR diversity were shown by the long-lived group, suggesting age selection. There was a strong correlation between observed TCR beta diversity and the percentage of naive T cells measured by flow cytometry. Observed TCR beta diversity per million T cells fell roughly linearly with age, and a significant reduction was already apparent by age around 39. Donor CMV infection status was unknown, potentially confounding age-related changes in expanded clonotypes.

Sequencing used blood. The receptor was derived from a man between 65 and 85 years old in good health. The chain links TRBV24-1 with TRBJ1-2, and TRBD1 aligns with 7 junction nucleotides. The nucleotides read TGTGCCACCAGTGATCGGGACAGCGGGGGCTACACCTTC. Translated, this gives CATSDRDSGGYTF.